These 2 T cell receptor beta chains originate from one sample sequenced in a study of cytomegalovirus exposure and HLA in healthy donors. The study ran its PCR with 60 Vbeta and 13 Jbeta primers. TCRdb's copy holds only in-frame clones and misses some; the assay was immunoSEQ multiplex PCR. The sample contains 110,000 to 150,000 clones, roughly 9.8% of which appear only once. The sequenced sample was PBMCs. The receptors shown here come from a man over 45 in good health and CMV-seronegative.

This clone turned up a few times. In the same sample, other DNA sequences code for this CDR3. The chain has TRBV30 and TRBJ1-2; tentative D call: TRBD1 (5 bases). The germline V gene encodes CDR1 GTSNPN and CDR2 SVGIG (reference sequence). The CDR3 loop spans 12 amino acids. The V and J ends lost 4 bases and 2 bases respectively, with 8 bases between them. The CDR3 DNA follows: TGTGCCTGGACCACAGGAAACTATGGCTACACCTTC. It translates to CAWTTGNYGYTF.

The chain has TRBV2 and TRBJ2-1; 8 positions agree with TRBD2. The CDR3 consists of 15 residues. V shed 7 bases and J 0 bases; nucleotides not matched to a gene: 5. The V gene's germline CDR1 is SNHLY and CDR2 FYNNEI. The CDR3 DNA is TGTGCCAGCACCGGACTAGCCAGCTCCTACAATGAGCAGTTCTTC. This sequence encodes CASTGLASSYNEQFF.